Listed here is a single T cell receptor (beta chain). What it binds is unknown. This sample was included in a study of identical twins. General study results and limits: Twin-shared out-of-frame alpha sequences were enriched for low generation probability.

The donors were all healthy and Caucasian. From germline, CDR1 is SGDLS and CDR2 YYNGEE. V lost 4 bases, J lost 3 bases, and 6 bases stayed unmatched. The CDR3 length is 14 residues. TCRdb itself ran the 5' RACE reads through MiXCR, one entry per CDR3 protein. The sample contains some 500,000 distinct CDR3 sequences, 9.6% of which appear only once. Another study also made use of these data, one on yellow fever vaccine responses in identical twins. As reported in that work: Twin vaccine T cell responses reportedly seemed partly convergent, partly personalized.

This clonotype was sampled from a woman aged 18-35 years in good health. The material sequenced was PBMCs. The chain joins TRBV9 to TRBJ2-7; 8 nucleotides match TRBD1. CDR3 in amino acids: CASSPSGQDYEQYF. The CDR3 region has the DNA TGTGCCAGCAGCCCTTCGGGACAGGACTACGAGCAGTACTTC.